The TCR beta chain under discussion was sequenced for a study of Graves' ophthalmopathy and Graves' hyperthyroidism. Across the study: There was a collection of peripheral blood at initial diagnosis, before any treatment. Broader study findings: Also, most clonotypes expanded in the thyroid above 0.001 frequency appeared in blood. The model's prediction of ophthalmopathy progression had approximately 67% sensitivity and 72% to 80% specificity.

Scientists amplified the TCR beta CDR3 regions from RNA transcripts. After a first-round RT-PCR with HTBI primers, a second-round multiplex PCR was run. Via MiXCR, TCRdb re-called the multiplex PCR reads, giving one row per CDR3 protein. Among about half a million distinct CDR3 sequences listed, around 14% were seen once. In germline, CDR1 is SGHDT, CDR2 YYEEEE. The CDR3 totals 14 residues. V was pared by 5 bases and J by 1 base, with 12 bases between. Details on this clonotype: The antigen remains unidentified.

Material for sequencing was blood. The rearrangement links TRBV5-6 to TRBJ2-5; D ambiguous. The sequence derives from a young woman with Graves' ophthalmopathy. The DNA for the CDR3 is TGTGCCAGCAGTAAAGGACCCATCCAAGAGACCCAGTACTTC. Protein product: CASSKGPIQETQYF.